The clone carrying this T cell receptor beta chain was seen only once. These data come from a study of identifying expanded T cells in peripheral blood. Measured with immunoSEQ multiplex PCR; TCRdb has only the in-frame clones, and not every one. Of around 100,000 clones detected, approximately 89% appear once; the ten largest clones hold approximately 5.7%. Deletions cut 7 bases from V and 1 base from J, with 19 bases between. Germline CDR1 is LNHDA and CDR2 is SQIVND (reference sequence). The CDR3 runs to 16 residues. The sequence was obtained from a person aged 18 to 70 in good health. Input material: blood. The chain has TRBV19 and TRBJ1-1, with a possible D match to TRBD1 (6 bases). The chain's CDR3 is CASILRTDSKNTEAFF. The CDR3 nucleotides are TGTGCCAGTATTCTCAGAACGGACAGTAAGAACACTGAAGCTTTCTTT.